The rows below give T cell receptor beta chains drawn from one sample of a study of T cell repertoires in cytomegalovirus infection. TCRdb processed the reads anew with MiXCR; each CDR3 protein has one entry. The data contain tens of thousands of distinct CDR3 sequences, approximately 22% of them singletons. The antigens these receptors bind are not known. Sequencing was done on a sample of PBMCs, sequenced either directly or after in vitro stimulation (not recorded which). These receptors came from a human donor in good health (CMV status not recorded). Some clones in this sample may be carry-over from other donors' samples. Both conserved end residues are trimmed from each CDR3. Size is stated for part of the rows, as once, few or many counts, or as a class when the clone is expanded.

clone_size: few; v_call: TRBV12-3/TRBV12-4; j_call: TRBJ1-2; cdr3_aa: ASSHRDSYGYT
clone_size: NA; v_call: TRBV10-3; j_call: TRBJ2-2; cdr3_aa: AIREGSDSGRTGELF
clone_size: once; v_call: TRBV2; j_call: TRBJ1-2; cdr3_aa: ASSVWEGANYGYT
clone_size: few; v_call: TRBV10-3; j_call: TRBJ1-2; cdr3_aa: AIRTGSANYGYT
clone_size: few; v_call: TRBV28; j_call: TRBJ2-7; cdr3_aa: ASSSGRLAGVYEQY
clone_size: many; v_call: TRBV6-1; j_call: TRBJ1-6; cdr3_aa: ASSQTGGSRNSPLH
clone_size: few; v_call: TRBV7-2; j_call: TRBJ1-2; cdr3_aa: ASSLKWGGLYGYT
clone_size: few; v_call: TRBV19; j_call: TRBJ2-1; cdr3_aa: ASSIDQGSGSYNEQF
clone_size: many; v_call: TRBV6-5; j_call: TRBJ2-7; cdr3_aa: ASSSSRLAGSEQY
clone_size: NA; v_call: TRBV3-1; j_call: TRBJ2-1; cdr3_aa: ASSQDYSINEQF
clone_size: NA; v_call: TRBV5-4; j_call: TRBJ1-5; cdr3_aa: ASSLGGVSNQPQH
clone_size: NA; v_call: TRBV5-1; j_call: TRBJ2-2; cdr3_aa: ASTQQGSNTGELF
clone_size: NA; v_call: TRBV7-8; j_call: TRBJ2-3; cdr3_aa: ASSPGHGPGTDTQY
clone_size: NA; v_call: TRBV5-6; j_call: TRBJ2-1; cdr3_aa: ASSFGVAGTWGNEQF
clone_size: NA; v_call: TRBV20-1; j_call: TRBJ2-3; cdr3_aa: SEAFLGENTQY
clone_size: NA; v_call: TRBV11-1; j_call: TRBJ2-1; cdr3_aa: ASSFRGFNEQF
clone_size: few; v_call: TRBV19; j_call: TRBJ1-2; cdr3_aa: ASTTTGTLIGGYT
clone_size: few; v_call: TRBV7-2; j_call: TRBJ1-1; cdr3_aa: ASSAGRNTEAF
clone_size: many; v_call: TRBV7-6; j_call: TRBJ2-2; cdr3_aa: ASSLALGGANTGELF
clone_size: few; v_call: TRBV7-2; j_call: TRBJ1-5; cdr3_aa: ASSLGPGDSNQPQH
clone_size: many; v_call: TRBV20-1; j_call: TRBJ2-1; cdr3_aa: SARARGSYNEQF
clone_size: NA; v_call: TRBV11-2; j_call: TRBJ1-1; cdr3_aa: ASSLGQGFNTEAF
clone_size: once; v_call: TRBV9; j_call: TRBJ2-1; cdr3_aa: ASSPLGQHKIPNEQF
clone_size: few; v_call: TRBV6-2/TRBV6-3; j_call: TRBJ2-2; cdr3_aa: ASNLGLKNTGELF
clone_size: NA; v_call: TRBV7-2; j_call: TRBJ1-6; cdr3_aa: ASSTPTGLRSPLH
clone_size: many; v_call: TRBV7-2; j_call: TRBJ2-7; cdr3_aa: ASSLTPGSAYEQY
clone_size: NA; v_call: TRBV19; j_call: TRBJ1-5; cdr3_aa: ASSDSGPQPQH